What follows are 4 T cell receptor beta chains derived from one specimen sequenced in a study of cytomegalovirus exposure and HLA in healthy donors. Use of 60 Vbeta and 13 Jbeta primers characterized the PCR. Data came from immunoSEQ multiplex PCR; TCRdb stores just in-frame clones and leaves some out. The sample shows roughly 200,000 clones, around 87% of them seen only once. Specimen: PBMCs. The origin of the receptors is a man between 25 and 39 years old in good health and CMV-seronegative.

The chain has TRBV7-9 and TRBJ1-1, with 7 bases fitting TRBD1. The junction had 4 bases not matched to a gene; V was cut back by 3 bases and J by 3 bases. Germline V CDR1 and CDR2: SEHNR, FQNEAQ (reference sequence). CDR3 length: 14 amino acids. The CDR3 loop reads CASSLYDRDTEAFF. Written as DNA, the CDR3 is TGTGCCAGCAGCTTGTATGACAGGGACACTGAAGCTTTCTTT. The variable domain in full, completed from reference TRBV7-9 and TRBJ1-1, reads DTGVSQNPRHKITKRGQNVTFRCDPISEHNRLYWYRQTLGQGPEFLTYFQNEAQLEKSRLLSDRFSAERPKGSFSTLEIQRTEQGDSAMYLCASSLYDRDTEAFFGQGTRLTVV.

The chain couples TRBV5-1 to TRBJ2-6; the D gene is possibly TRBD2 (5 bases). This CDR3 is built from 16 residues. The V end lost 5 bases, the J end lost 0 bases, and 12 bases lay between the germline ends. Germline loops: CDR1 SGHRS, CDR2 YFSETQ. CDR3 sequence reads: CASSPVGVSGANVLTF. DNA of the CDR3: TGCGCCAGCAGTCCGGTCGGGGTCTCTGGGGCCAACGTCCTGACTTTC. Drawing the rest from reference TRBV5-1 and TRBJ2-6, the complete variable domain is KAGVTQTPRYLIKTRGQQVTLSCSPISGHRSVSWYQQTPGQGLQFLFEYFSETQRNKGNFPGRFSGRQFSNSRSEMNVSTLELGDSALYLCASSPVGVSGANVLTFGAGSRLTVL.

The chain has TRBV27 and TRBJ2-7; TRBD1 matches 8 bases. J was trimmed by 3 bases and V by 6 bases; bases with no gene match: 7. The CDR3 totals 14 residues. The V gene's germline CDR1 is MNHEY and CDR2 SMNVEV (reference sequence). In nucleotides, the CDR3 is TGTGCCAGCAGGCGCGGACAGGGTTACTACGAGCAGTACTTC. The encoded protein is CASRRGQGYYEQYF.

V gene TRBV5-1 combines with J gene TRBJ2-3; 12 nucleotides line up with TRBD1. Trimming cost V 2 bases and J 6 bases; bases outside gene matches: 13. The CDR3 sequence is 18 residues long. Germline values: CDR1 SGHRS, CDR2 YFSETQ. CDR3: CASSLAGTGGANRDTQYF. CDR3 sequence (DNA): TGCGCCAGCAGCTTAGCCGGGACAGGGGGCGCTAATAGGGATACGCAGTATTTT.